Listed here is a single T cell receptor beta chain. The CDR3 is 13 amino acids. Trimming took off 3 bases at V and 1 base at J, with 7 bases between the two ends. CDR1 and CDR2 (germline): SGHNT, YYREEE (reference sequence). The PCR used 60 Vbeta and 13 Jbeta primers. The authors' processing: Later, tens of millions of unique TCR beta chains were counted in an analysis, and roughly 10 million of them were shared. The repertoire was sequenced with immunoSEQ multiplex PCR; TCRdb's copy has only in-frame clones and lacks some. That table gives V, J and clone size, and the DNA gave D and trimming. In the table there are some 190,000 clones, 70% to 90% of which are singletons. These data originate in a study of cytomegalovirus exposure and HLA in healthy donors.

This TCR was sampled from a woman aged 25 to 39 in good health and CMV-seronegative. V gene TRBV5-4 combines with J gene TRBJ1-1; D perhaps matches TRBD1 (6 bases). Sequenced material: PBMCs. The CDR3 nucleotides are TGTGCCAGCAGCTCACAGGGGAACACTGAAGCTTTCTTT. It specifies CASSSQGNTEAFF.